This TCR beta chain emerged from a study of shared clonotypes between healthy human individuals. Broader study findings: Having only a few donors restricted how much genetic and exposure-history diversity was captured. Clonotypes which were not shared had lower generation probabilities than clonotypes that all four donors shared.

The V gene lost 3 bases and the J gene lost 3 bases, with 15 bases spanning the gap. The CDR3 spans 15 residues. Germline values: CDR1 SNHLY, CDR2 FYNNEI. Produced via immunoSEQ multiplex PCR; TCRdb's table is partial and in-frame only. The data contain 800,000 to 950,000 clones, 96% of them singletons. Note on this clone: The antigen is not known.

As defined, naive CD8 cells were CD45RO-negative and positively selected for CCR7, with terminally differentiated effector memory CD45RA+ cells excluded. The origin of this receptor is a man aged 30 to 39 in good health. This chain joins TRBV2 and TRBJ2-7, with D unresolved. Sequencing was done on a sample of naive CD8+ T cells sorted from blood. CDR3 sequence reads: CASSEVLGRYYEQYF. CDR3 in DNA: TGTGCCAGCAGTGAGGTTCTAGGCCGGTACTACGAGCAGTACTTC.